These 10 T cell receptor beta chains share one sample of origin, sequenced in a study of cytomegalovirus exposure and HLA in healthy donors. The PCR made use of 60 Vbeta and 13 Jbeta primers. The assay was immunoSEQ multiplex PCR, and TCRdb's table has in-frame clones only and misses some. The table lists some 160,000 clones, around 75% of them singletons. The source material was PBMCs. Every receptor here comes from a woman between 40 and 50 years old in good health and CMV-seronegative.

The chain recombines TRBV7-2 with TRBJ2-7; D not resolved. The CDR3 loop spans 15 amino acids. Between the trimmed V and J ends, which lost 1 base and 2 bases, there was a span of 12 bases. Germline CDR1 is SGHTA and CDR2 is FQGNSA. This chain's CDR3 is CASSLVSRNTYEQYF. Here the CDR3 DNA reads TGTGCCAGCAGCTTAGTCTCCAGGAATACCTACGAGCAGTACTTC.

CDR3 coding DNA: TGCGCCAGCAGCGTAAATAAGGGGGAGCAGTACTTC. Translated: CASSVNKGEQYF. The chain recombines TRBV5-1 with TRBJ2-5, with D perhaps TRBD1 (6 bases). CDR1 is SGHRS and CDR2 is YFSETQ in the germline V gene. V gave up 4 bases and J gave up 11 bases, with 15 bases separating them. This CDR3 is built from 12 residues.

The chain employs TRBV7-9 and TRBJ1-1; TRBD1 matches 8 bases. The CDR3 runs 18 residues. J lost 0 bases, V lost 5 bases, and 14 bases had no gene match. Germline V gives CDR1 SEHNR, CDR2 FQNEAQ (reference sequence). In nucleotides, the CDR3 is TGTGCCAGCAGCAGCTTAGACAGGGGCCTAGTTATGAACACTGAAGCTTTCTTT. Protein sequence: CASSSLDRGLVMNTEAFF.

In DNA, the CDR3 is TGTGCCAGCAGCCCTGGGCTCAACAACGTCCTGACTTTC. This translates into CASSPGLNNVLTF. The rearrangement links TRBV7-2 to TRBJ2-6, with D hard to call. The ends were cut back, 5 bases at V and 9 bases at J, with 11 bases in the middle. CDR1 and CDR2 (germline): SGHTA, FQGNSA. The length of the CDR3 is 13 residues. The full variable domain, in which reference TRBV7-2 and TRBJ2-6 provide the parts outside the CDR3, is GAGVSQSPSNKVTEKGKDVELRCDPISGHTALYWYRQSLGQGLEFLIYFQGNSAPDKSGLPSDRFSAERTGGSVSTLTIQRTQQEDSAVYLCASSPGLNNVLTFGAGSRLTVL.

This chain links TRBV6-5 with TRBJ1-1; D uncertain. CDR1 and CDR2 from the germline V gene are MNHEY and SVGAGI. V was clipped by 6 bases and J by 0 bases, with 11 bases between them. The CDR3 totals 14 residues. The chain's CDR3 is CASRAGRMNTEAFF. The CDR3 DNA reads as TGTGCCAGCAGAGCCGGTCGCATGAACACTGAAGCTTTCTTT.

The CDR3 DNA sequence: TGCGCCAGCAGCTTGGCACTAGCGGGGAGTACCGGGGAGCTGTTTTTT. Protein sequence: CASSLALAGSTGELFF. The chain combines TRBV5-1 with TRBJ2-2; 10 bases are a match to TRBD2. Trimming cost V 0 bases and J 5 bases; bases outside gene matches: 4. Germline V gene lookup returns CDR1 SGHRS and CDR2 YFSETQ. This CDR3 spans 16 amino acids. The full variable domain, with the rest looked up from reference TRBV5-1 and TRBJ2-2, is KAGVTQTPRYLIKTRGQQVTLSCSPISGHRSVSWYQQTPGQGLQFLFEYFSETQRNKGNFPGRFSGRQFSNSRSEMNVSTLELGDSALYLCASSLALAGSTGELFFGEGSRLTVL.

This clone was picked up a small number of times. The chain uses TRBV7-2 and TRBJ1-4; 7 bases map to TRBD1. The CDR3 totals 13 residues. The germline V gene encodes CDR1 SGHTA and CDR2 FQGNSA. The V segment lost 3 bases and the J segment 12 bases; nucleotides outside the gene matches: 7. The CDR3 here is CASSFEYRGQLFF. CDR3 DNA sequence: TGTGCCAGCAGCTTCGAGTATAGGGGGCAACTGTTTTTT.

The chain couples TRBV19 to TRBJ1-2, with 9 bases identical to TRBD1. This CDR3 comprises 13 residues. The V gene's germline CDR1 is LNHDA and CDR2 SQIVND (reference sequence). V lost 6 bases to trimming and J lost 5 bases; unmatched junction nucleotides: 4. The CDR3 region is CASSWGQGYGYTF. CDR3 DNA: TGTGCCAGTAGCTGGGGACAGGGTTATGGCTACACCTTC.

The CDR3 region is CASSIGDTATNEKLFF. The CDR3 nucleotides are TGCGCCAGCAGCATAGGGGACACTGCAACTAATGAAAAACTGTTTTTT. The rearrangement links TRBV5-1 to TRBJ1-4, with D possibly TRBD1 on 6 matching bases. Trimming shortened V by 4 bases and J by 0 bases, and 13 bases separated the two germline ends. Germline V lookup: CDR1 SGHRS, CDR2 YFSETQ. The CDR3 sequence is 16 residues long.

This clone was counted between two and nine times. This chain links TRBV6-6 with TRBJ2-7; D uncertain. Trimming took 6 bases from V and 4 from J, leaving 13 bases between them. The germline CDR1 and CDR2 sequences are MNHNY and SVGAGI (reference sequence). The CDR3 extends over 13 amino acids. The CDR3 nucleotides are TGTGCCAGCAGGTCCTGGAGTGATTACGAGCAGTACTTC. Translated, it gives CASRSWSDYEQYF.